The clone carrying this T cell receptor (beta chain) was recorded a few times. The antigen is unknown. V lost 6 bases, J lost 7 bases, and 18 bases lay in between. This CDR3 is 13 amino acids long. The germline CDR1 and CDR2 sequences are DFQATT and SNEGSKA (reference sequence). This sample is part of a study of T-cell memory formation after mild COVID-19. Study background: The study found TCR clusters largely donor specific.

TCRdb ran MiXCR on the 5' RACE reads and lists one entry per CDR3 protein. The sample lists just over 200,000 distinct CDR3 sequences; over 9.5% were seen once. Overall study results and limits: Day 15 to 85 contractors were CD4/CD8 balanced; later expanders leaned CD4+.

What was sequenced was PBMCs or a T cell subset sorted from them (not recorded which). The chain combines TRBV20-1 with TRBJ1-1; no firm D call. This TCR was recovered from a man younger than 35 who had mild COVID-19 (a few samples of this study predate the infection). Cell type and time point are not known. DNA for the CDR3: TGCAGTGCCCCAACGGGGTATTCGGGTGAAGCTTTCTTT. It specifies CSAPTGYSGEAFF.